Shown below are 18 T cell receptor beta chains from a single sample sequenced in a study of human T cells and chemical hapten exposure. Documented time point: patch test 1, 2 weeks after DPC sensitization. Described treatment: therapeutic diphenylcyclopropenone sensitization with weekly scalp DPC. TCRdb re-analysed the RACE reads in MiXCR, keeping a single row per CDR3 protein. The profile shows roughly 200,000 distinct CDR3 sequences, 20% to 25% of them singletons. The source was whole blood, collected in connection with sensitization to the hapten diphenylcyclopropenone (DPC). These receptors were obtained from a woman aged 45 to 65 with alopecia areata. Some clones in this sample may be carry-over from other donors' samples.

This chain links TRBV18 with TRBJ2-2, with TRBD2 matching over 8 bases. CDR3 length: 16 amino acids. Germline CDR1 is KGHSH and CDR2 is LQKENI. The trim removed 5 bases at V and 5 bases at J, leaving 10 bases unmatched. The CDR3 region has the DNA TGTGCCAGCTCATCGATGTCGGCGGGAGGTACCGGGGAGCTGTTTTTT. It specifies CASSSMSAGGTGELFF.

The rearrangement uses TRBV7-2 and TRBJ2-3; 11 bases are shared with TRBD2. CDR3 size: 15 residues. Germline CDR1 SGHTA, CDR2 FQGNSA. J gave up 4 bases and V 2 bases, and 2 bases lay outside the gene matches. DNA for the CDR3: TGTGCCAGCAGCTTACGGGGACTAGCGGCAGATACGCAGTATTTT. This gives the protein CASSLRGLAADTQYF. Full variable domain (missing parts from reference TRBV7-2 and TRBJ2-3): GAGVSQSPSNKVTEKGKDVELRCDPISGHTALYWYRQSLGQGLEFLIYFQGNSAPDKSGLPSDRFSAERTGGSVSTLTIQRTQQEDSAVYLCASSLRGLAADTQYFGPGTRLTVL.

This clonotype came up a few times. The chain's CDR3 is CASSNSGGSSNEQYF. In DNA, the CDR3 is TGCGCCAGCAGCAACTCGGGCGGATCCTCGAACGAGCAGTACTTC. The rearrangement links TRBV5-1 to TRBJ2-7; D is undetermined. The V gene lost 4 bases and the J gene lost 5 bases, with 19 bases spanning the gap. The CDR3 length is 15 residues. Germline values: CDR1 SGHRS, CDR2 YFSETQ.

This clonotype was detected only a few times. This chain joins TRBV27 and TRBJ2-1; 9 bases agree with TRBD2. The CDR3 runs to 14 residues. Germline V CDR1 and CDR2: MNHEY, SMNVEV (reference sequence). The junction had 5 bases not matched to a gene; V was cut back by 5 bases and J by 6 bases. The CDR3 here is CASSLGGRANEQFF. Here the CDR3 DNA reads TGTGCCAGCAGTCTAGGCGGGAGGGCCAATGAGCAGTTCTTC.

This clonotype turned up a few times. The chain employs TRBV5-1 and TRBJ2-7; 9 bases fit TRBD2. The V gene's germline CDR1 is SGHRS and CDR2 YFSETQ. The CDR3 is 14 residues long. V lost 4 bases to trimming and J lost 4 bases; unmatched junction nucleotides: 6. Here the CDR3 reads CASSPGLASYEQYF. The CDR3 coding sequence is TGCGCCAGCAGCCCTGGACTAGCGTCTTACGAGCAGTACTTC.

This clonotype turned up a few times. The V and J genes are TRBV3-1 and TRBJ2-7; weak D call: TRBD1 (5 bases). Germline V gives CDR1 LGHDT, CDR2 YNNKEL (reference sequence). The V end lost 3 bases, the J end lost 5 bases, and 11 bases lay between the germline ends. The CDR3 loop spans 13 amino acids. This CDR3 reads CASSQVGAHEQYF. The CDR3 coding sequence is TGTGCCAGCAGCCAGGTTGGGGCCCACGAGCAGTACTTC.

The chain employs TRBV7-9 and TRBJ2-5, with 7 bases that match TRBD1. V was clipped by 5 bases and J by 4 bases; unmatched bases: 4. The CDR3 sequence is 13 residues long. The V gene's germline CDR1 is SEHNR and CDR2 FQNEAQ (reference sequence). CDR3 DNA sequence: TGTGCCAGCAGCCCAAGGACAGGAGAGACCCAGTACTTC. It is translated as CASSPRTGETQYF. Drawing the rest from reference TRBV7-9 and TRBJ2-5, the complete variable domain is DTGVSQNPRHKITKRGQNVTFRCDPISEHNRLYWYRQTLGQGPEFLTYFQNEAQLEKSRLLSDRFSAERPKGSFSTLEIQRTEQGDSAMYLCASSPRTGETQYFGPGTRLLVL.

The rearrangement joins TRBV7-9 to TRBJ2-1; 8 bases fit TRBD2. This CDR3 has 18 residues. The V and J ends lost 4 bases and 1 base, in that order; junction bases with no gene match: 12. CDR1 and CDR2 from the germline V gene are SEHNR and FQNEAQ (reference sequence). CDR3 bases: TGTGCCAGCAGCTCTTTCCCGGGAGGGCCCCTATCCTACAATGAGCAGTTCTTC. Its translation is CASSSFPGGPLSYNEQFF.

The rearrangement uses TRBV29-1 and TRBJ1-2, with D possibly TRBD1 on 6 matching bases. This CDR3 spans 13 amino acids. V lost 6 bases and J lost 7, with 18 bases in between. CDR1 and CDR2 from the germline V gene are SQVTM and ANQGSEA. The CDR3 sequence: CSVTQGPRGGYTF. The DNA of the CDR3 is TGCAGCGTCACCCAGGGGCCGCGGGGTGGCTACACCTTC.

V usage is TRBV20-1 and J usage is TRBJ2-7; TRBD2 might be the D (5 bases). Per germline, CDR1 DFQATT and CDR2 SNEGSKA (reference sequence). There are 17 residues in the CDR3. V lost 2 bases and J 2 bases, leaving 22 bases between the germline ends. CDR3 coding DNA: TGCAGTGCTAGAAGGCCGGCAATTGGACTCCCCGCCTACGAGCAGTACTTC. Translating it yields CSARRPAIGLPAYEQYF.

CDR3 amino acids: CASNRGEFGTGELFF. The DNA for the CDR3 is TGTGCCAGCAACAGGGGGGAGTTTGGAACCGGGGAGCTGTTTTTT. This rearrangement joins TRBV9 to TRBJ2-2, with 8 bases that match TRBD1. The ends lost 6 bases at V and 5 bases at J; junction bases unmatched: 9. This CDR3 comprises 15 residues. Germline assignment: CDR1 SGDLS and CDR2 YYNGEE.

This clonotype was seen a few times. The genes are TRBV29-1 and TRBJ2-1, with 7 nucleotides matching TRBD2. The CDR3 is 13 residues long. CDR1 SQVTM and CDR2 ANQGSEA come from the germline V gene. J lost 4 bases, V lost 5 bases, and 5 bases had no gene match. The CDR3 DNA follows: TGCAGCGTTCGTCCTAGCGGATACAATGAGCAGTTCTTC. It encodes CSVRPSGYNEQFF.

This clonotype was picked up a small number of times. This rearrangement joins TRBV20-1 to TRBJ2-1; the D gene is possibly TRBD1 (6 bases). This CDR3 has 12 amino acids. Trimming removed 5 bases from V and 7 bases from J, with 12 bases in between. The germline CDR1 and CDR2 sequences are DFQATT and SNEGSKA (reference sequence). CDR3 in amino acids: CSAPGHKNEQFF. The CDR3 DNA is TGCAGTGCTCCGGGACATAAGAATGAGCAGTTCTTC.

The sample holds a few counts of this clonotype. The CDR3 DNA follows: TGTGCCAGCAGCCAAGAAAACAGGCCCGATCAGCCCCAGCATTTT. It codes for CASSQENRPDQPQHF. The rearrangement uses TRBV3-1 and TRBJ1-5; D is possibly TRBD1 (5 bases). From germline, CDR1 is LGHDT and CDR2 YNNKEL (reference sequence). The CDR3 has 15 amino acids. The germline V and J ends were trimmed by 0 bases and 5 bases, with 11 bases remaining between them.

The chain recombines TRBV12-3 or TRBV12-4 with TRBJ2-4; TRBD2 matches 8 bases. J was trimmed by 8 bases and V by 3 bases; bases with no gene match: 9. The CDR3 spans 15 residues. The CDR3 sequence: CASSLTGLVGDIQYF. The CDR3 bases are TGTGCCAGCAGTTTGACGGGACTAGTGGGCGACATTCAGTACTTC.

This chain joins TRBV5-1 and TRBJ2-3; D gene ambiguous. Germline V gene sequence: CDR1 SGHRS, CDR2 YFSETQ. V lost 5 bases, J lost 0 bases, and 13 bases lay in between. The CDR3 consists of 15 residues. The CDR3 loop is CASRPGPGSTDTQYF. DNA of the CDR3: TGCGCCAGCAGGCCCGGACCCGGGAGCACAGATACGCAGTATTTT.

This clonotype turned up a few times. The chain combines TRBV20-1 with TRBJ2-7; 8 bases agree with TRBD2. Germline CDR1 is DFQATT and CDR2 is SNEGSKA (reference sequence). Germline trimming cut 8 bases from V and 0 bases from J; bases unmatched to any gene: 9. This CDR3 is 14 amino acids long. The CDR3 reads CSPLAVGTSYEQYF. The CDR3 DNA is TGCAGTCCACTAGCGGTGGGGACCTCCTACGAGCAGTACTTC.

The chain combines TRBV4-1 with TRBJ2-3; 7 bases line up with TRBD2. Germline V gene data show CDR1 as MGHRA and CDR2 as YSYEKL. V trimming: 3 bases; J trimming: 5 bases; junction bases outside the gene matches: 11. The CDR3 is made up of 16 amino acids. As DNA, the CDR3 is TGCGCCAGCAGCCATCCAGGGCGGGAGCGGGTAGATACGCAGTATTTT. This translates into CASSHPGRERVDTQYF.